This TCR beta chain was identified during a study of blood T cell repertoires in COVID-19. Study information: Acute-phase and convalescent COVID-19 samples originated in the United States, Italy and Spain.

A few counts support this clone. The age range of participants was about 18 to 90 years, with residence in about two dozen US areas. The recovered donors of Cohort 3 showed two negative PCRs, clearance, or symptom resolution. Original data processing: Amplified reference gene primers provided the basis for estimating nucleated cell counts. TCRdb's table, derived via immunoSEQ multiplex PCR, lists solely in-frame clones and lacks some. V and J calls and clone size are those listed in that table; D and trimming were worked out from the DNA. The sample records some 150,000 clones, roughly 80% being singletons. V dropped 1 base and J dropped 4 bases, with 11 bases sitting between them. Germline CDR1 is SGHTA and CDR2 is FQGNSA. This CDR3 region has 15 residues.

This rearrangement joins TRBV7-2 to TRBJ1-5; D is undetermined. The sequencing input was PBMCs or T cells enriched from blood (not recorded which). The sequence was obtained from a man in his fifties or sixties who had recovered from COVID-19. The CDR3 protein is CASSLVQGRNQPQHF. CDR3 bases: TGTGCCAGCAGCTTAGTTCAAGGGAGGAATCAGCCCCAGCATTTT.